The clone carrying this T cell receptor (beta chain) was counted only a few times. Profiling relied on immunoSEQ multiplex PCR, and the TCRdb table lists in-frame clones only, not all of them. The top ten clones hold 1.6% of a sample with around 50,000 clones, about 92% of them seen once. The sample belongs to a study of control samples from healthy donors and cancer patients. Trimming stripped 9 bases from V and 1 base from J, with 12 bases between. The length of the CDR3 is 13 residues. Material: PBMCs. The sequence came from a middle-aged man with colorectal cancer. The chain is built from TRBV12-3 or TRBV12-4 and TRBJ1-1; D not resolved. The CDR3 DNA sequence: TGTGCCAGTAGCCTAGGTGAGAACACTGAAGCTTTCTTT. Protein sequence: CASSLGENTEAFF.